A selection of T cell receptor beta chains follows, all from one sample in a study of PD-1 blockade in classical Hodgkin lymphoma. Method: immunoSEQ multiplex PCR; TCRdb's copy keeps in-frame clones and lacks some. The sample holds about 24,000 clones, around 80% seen once. Here the sequenced sample was peripheral blood mononuclear cells (PBMCs), taken before the fourth cycle of nivolumab. These receptors originate from a human donor with classical Hodgkin lymphoma. Both conserved end residues are part of each CDR3. The order of the fields is clone size, D gene, J gene, V gene, CDR3 DNA, CDR3 protein. The D gene is left open where the match is weak. Clone size is given for some rows only: seen once, a few or many times, or a class if the clone is expanded.

>-|TRBD1|TRBJ1-2|TRBV28
TGTGCCAGCAGTCGACAGGGTTTCTATGGCTACACCTTC
CASSRQGFYGYTF
>once|-|TRBJ1-1|TRBV5-8
TGTGCCAGCAGCTTGTGGGACGGACGGTTGAACACTGAAGCTTTCTTT
CASSLWDGRLNTEAFF
>-|-|TRBJ2-6|TRBV5-8
TGTGCCAGCAGCTTCCGGACGTCTGGGGCCAACGTCCTGACTTTC
CASSFRTSGANVLTF
>-|-|TRBJ2-7|TRBV7-8
TGTGCCAGCAGCTCAACGACATCGGGGGCCTACGAGCAGTACTTC
CASSSTTSGAYEQYF
>-|-|TRBJ1-5|TRBV11-2
TGTGCCAGCAGCTTAGATTGGGGTAAGCCCCAGCATTTT
CASSLDWGKPQHF
>few|-|TRBJ2-3|TRBV27
TGTGCCAGCAGTCTCGAGCGGAAGGGGACGCAGTATTTT
CASSLERKGTQYF
>-|TRBD1|TRBJ1-2|TRBV28
TGTGCCAGCAGTTTGGACAGGGTTGCTAACTATGGCTACACCTTC
CASSLDRVANYGYTF
>-|-|TRBJ1-5|TRBV7-9
TGTGCCAGCAGCTTGGGGGATAGCAATCAGCCCCAGCATTTT
CASSLGDSNQPQHF
>-|-|TRBJ1-3|TRBV2
TGTGCCAGCCTTCAGGAGAGCTCTGGAAACACCATATATTTT
CASLQESSGNTIYF
>-|-|TRBJ2-3|TRBV5-1
TGCGCCAGCAGCTTGTGGCAGGCAACTAGCACAGATACGCAGTATTTT
CASSLWQATSTDTQYF
>once|-|TRBJ1-2|TRBV5-1
TGCGCCAGCAGCTCGGGGGCAGTCTATGGCTACACCTTC
CASSSGAVYGYTF
>few|-|TRBJ1-1|TRBV4-2
TGTGCCAGCAGCCAAGATCCGGGGCAGATATCTGAAGCTTTCTTT
CASSQDPGQISEAFF
>-|TRBD2|TRBJ2-1|TRBV5-1
TGCGCCAGCAGCCGTGCGGGGACTAACAATGAGCAGTTCTTC
CASSRAGTNNEQFF
>-|TRBD1|TRBJ1-5|TRBV5-1
TGCGCCAGCAGCCTTACAGGGGGGACGGAGCCCCAGCATTTT
CASSLTGGTEPQHF
>-|-|TRBJ1-1|TRBV7-2
TGTGCCAGCAGCTTAGGGGGGGAAGACTACATGAACACTGAAGCTTTCTTT
CASSLGGEDYMNTEAFF
>-|TRBD1|TRBJ1-2|TRBV29-1
TGCAGCGTTGGGGGGGACAGGGGCGGTTATGGCTACACCTTC
CSVGGDRGGYGYTF
>-|-|TRBJ1-2|TRBV15
TGTGCCACCAGCAGAGTCAGGTCGGGAGACCCCTATGGCTACACCTTC
CATSRVRSGDPYGYTF
>-|TRBD1|TRBJ1-1|TRBV4-2
TGTGCCAGCAGCCAACCACGGACAGGGGCTGAAGCTTTCTTT
CASSQPRTGAEAFF
>-|-|TRBJ1-1|TRBV7-6
TGTGCCAGCAGCTTAAACAACGCCCTGAACACTGAAGCTTTCTTT
CASSLNNALNTEAFF
>-|-|TRBJ2-7|TRBV27
TGTGCCAGCAGTTTAGGAACTAGCAGCAACTACGAGCAGTACTTC
CASSLGTSSNYEQYF
>-|TRBD1|TRBJ2-7|TRBV27
TGTGCCAGCAGTAGCCCCGGACAGGGGGCCTACGAGCAGTACTTC
CASSSPGQGAYEQYF
>-|TRBD1|TRBJ1-2|TRBV7-8
TGTGCCAGCAGCCTCCGACGGGACAGGGGGCCAGATGGCTACACCTTC
CASSLRRDRGPDGYTF
>once|TRBD1|TRBJ1-4|TRBV7-6
TGTGCCAGCAGCGATAAGGGACAGGGCTGGTATAATGAAAAACTGTTTTTT
CASSDKGQGWYNEKLFF
>-|-|TRBJ2-1|TRBV5-1
TGCGCCAGCAGCCTTATAGGAGGGGCCTCCTACAATGAGCAGTTCTTC
CASSLIGGASYNEQFF
>-|TRBD2|TRBJ2-7|TRBV9
TGTGCCAGCAGCCTGAGCGGGGAAGCCTACGAGCAGTACTTC
CASSLSGEAYEQYF
>once|-|TRBJ1-1|TRBV20-1
TGCAGTGCCGGGACCACAGAAGCTTTCTTT
CSAGTTEAFF
>-|-|TRBJ1-2|TRBV2
TGTGCCAGAGAGACCCTTACAGGGAGAAGCGATGGCTACACCTTC
CARETLTGRSDGYTF
>once|TRBD2|TRBJ2-7|TRBV11-3
TGTGCCAGCAGCTCAATGGGACTAGCGGGAGGGCCGGGCTACGAGCAGTACTTC
CASSSMGLAGGPGYEQYF